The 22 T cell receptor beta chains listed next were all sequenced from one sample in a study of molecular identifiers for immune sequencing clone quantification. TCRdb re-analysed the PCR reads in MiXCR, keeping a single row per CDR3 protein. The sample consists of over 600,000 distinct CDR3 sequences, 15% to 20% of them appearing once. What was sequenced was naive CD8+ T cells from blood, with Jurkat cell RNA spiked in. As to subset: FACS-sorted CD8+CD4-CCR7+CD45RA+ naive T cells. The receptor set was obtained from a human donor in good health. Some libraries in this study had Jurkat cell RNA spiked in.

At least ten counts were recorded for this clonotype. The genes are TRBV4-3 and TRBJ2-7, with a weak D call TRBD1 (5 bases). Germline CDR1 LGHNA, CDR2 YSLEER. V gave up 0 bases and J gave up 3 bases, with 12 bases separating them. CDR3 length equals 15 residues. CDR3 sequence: CASSQDRRGSYEQYF. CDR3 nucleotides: TGCGCCAGCAGCCAAGACAGAAGGGGTAGCTACGAGCAGTACTTC.

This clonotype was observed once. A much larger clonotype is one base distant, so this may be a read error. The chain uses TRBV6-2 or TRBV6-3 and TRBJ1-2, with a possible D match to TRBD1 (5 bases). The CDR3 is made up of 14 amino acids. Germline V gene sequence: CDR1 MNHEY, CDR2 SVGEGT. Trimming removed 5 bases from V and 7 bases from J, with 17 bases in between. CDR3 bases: TGTGCCAGCAGTACAGCCGGGACCTTCTGTGGCTACACCTTC. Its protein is CASSTAGTFCGYTF.

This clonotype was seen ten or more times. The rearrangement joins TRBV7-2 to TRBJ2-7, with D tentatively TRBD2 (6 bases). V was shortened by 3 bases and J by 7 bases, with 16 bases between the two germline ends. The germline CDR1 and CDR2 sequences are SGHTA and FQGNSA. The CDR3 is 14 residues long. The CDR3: CASSFGTGGLEQYF. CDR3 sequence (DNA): TGTGCCAGCAGCTTTGGCACCGGAGGGTTGGAGCAGTACTTC.

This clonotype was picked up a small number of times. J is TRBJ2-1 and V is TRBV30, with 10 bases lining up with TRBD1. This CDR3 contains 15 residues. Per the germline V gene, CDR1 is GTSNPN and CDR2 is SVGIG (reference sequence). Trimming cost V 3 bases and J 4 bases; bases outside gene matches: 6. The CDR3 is CAWSMGQGRYNEQFF. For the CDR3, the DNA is TGTGCCTGGAGCATGGGACAGGGGCGGTACAATGAGCAGTTCTTC.

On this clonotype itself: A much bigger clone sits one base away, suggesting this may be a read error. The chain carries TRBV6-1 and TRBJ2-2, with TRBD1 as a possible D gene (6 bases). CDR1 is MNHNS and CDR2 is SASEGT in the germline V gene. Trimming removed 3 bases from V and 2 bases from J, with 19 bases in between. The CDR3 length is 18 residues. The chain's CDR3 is CASSDLYRTDYNTGELFF. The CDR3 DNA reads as TGTGCCAGCAGTGACTTGTACAGGACAGACTATAACACCGGGGAGCTGTTTTTT.

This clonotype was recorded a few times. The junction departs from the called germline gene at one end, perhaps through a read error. CDR3 DNA sequence: TGTGCCACCAGTGATCCACCCGGGACAGGGTATGAGCAGTCCTTC. It specifies CATSDPPGTGYEQSF. The J gene is TRBJ2-1, the V gene TRBV24-1, with 9 bases fitting TRBD1. The CDR3 contains 15 residues. CDR1 KGHDR and CDR2 SFDVKD come from the germline V gene.

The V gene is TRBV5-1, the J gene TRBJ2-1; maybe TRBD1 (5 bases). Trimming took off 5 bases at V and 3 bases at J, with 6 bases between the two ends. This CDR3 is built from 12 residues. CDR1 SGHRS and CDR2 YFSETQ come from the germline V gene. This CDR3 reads CASRDNYNEQFF. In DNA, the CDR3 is TGCGCCAGCAGGGACAACTACAATGAGCAGTTCTTC.

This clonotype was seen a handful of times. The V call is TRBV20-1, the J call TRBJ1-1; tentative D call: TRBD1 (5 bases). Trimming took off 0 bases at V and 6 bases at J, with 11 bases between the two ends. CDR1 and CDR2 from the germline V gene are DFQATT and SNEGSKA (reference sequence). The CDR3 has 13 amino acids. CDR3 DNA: TGCAGTGCTAGAGATTGGAGGGGTCCTGAAGCTTTCTTT. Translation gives CSARDWRGPEAFF.

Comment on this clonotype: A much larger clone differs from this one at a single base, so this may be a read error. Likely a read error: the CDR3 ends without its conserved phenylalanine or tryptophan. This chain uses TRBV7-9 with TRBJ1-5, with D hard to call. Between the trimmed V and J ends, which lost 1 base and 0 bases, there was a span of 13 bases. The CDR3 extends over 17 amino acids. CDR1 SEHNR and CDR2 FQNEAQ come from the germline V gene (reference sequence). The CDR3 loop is CASSLGEDSYSNQPQHV. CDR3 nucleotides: TGTGCCAGCAGCTTAGGGGAGGATTCCTATAGCAATCAGCCCCAGCATGTT.

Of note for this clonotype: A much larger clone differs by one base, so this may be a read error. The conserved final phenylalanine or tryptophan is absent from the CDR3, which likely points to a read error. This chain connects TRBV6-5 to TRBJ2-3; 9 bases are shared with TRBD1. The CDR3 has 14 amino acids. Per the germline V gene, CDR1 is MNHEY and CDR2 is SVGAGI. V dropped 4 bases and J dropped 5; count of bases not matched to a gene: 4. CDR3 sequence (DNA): TGTGCCAGCAGTTTACAGGGGGCTCAAGATACGCAGTATTCT. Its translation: CASSLQGAQDTQYS.

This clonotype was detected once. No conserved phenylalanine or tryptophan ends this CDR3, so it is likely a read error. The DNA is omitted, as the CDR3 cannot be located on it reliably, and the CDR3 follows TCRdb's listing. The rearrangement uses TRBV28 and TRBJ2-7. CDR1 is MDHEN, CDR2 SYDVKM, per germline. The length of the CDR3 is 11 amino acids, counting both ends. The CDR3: CASSLGYEQCL.

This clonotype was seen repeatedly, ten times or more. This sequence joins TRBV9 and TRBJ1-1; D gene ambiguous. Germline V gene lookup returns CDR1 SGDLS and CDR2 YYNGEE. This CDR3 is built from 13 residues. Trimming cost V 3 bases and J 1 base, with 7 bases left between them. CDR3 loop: CASSAFKNTEAFF. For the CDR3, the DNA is TGTGCCAGCAGCGCCTTCAAGAACACTGAAGCTTTCTTT. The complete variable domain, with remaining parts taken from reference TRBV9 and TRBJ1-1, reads DSGVTQTPKHLITATGQRVTLRCSPRSGDLSVYWYQQSLDQGLQFLIQYYNGEERAKGNILERFSAQQFPDLHSELNLSSLELGDSALYFCASSAFKNTEAFFGQGTRLTVV.

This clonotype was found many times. This CDR3 is CASSSRDRATNEKLFF. CDR3 nucleotide sequence: TGTGCCAGCAGCTCCCGGGACAGAGCAACTAATGAAAAACTGTTTTTT. The rearrangement uses TRBV11-2 and TRBJ1-4, with TRBD1 matching over 7 bases. CDR3 length: 16 residues. CDR1 SGHAT and CDR2 FQNNGV come from the germline V gene. Trimming cost V 4 bases and J 0 bases; bases outside gene matches: 5.

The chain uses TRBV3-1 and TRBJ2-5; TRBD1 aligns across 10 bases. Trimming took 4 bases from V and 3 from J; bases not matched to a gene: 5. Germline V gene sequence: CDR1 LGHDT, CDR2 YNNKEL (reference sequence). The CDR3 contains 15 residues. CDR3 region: CASSRVTGGEETQYF. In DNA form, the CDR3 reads TGTGCCAGCAGCCGAGTGACAGGGGGCGAAGAGACCCAGTACTTC.

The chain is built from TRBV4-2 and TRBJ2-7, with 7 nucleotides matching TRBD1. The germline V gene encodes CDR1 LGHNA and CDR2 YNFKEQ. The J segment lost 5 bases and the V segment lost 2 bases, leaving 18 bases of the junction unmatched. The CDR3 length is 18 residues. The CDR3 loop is CASSQNRPTGSAAHEQYF. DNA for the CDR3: TGTGCCAGCAGCCAAAACCGCCCGACAGGGTCGGCCGCCCACGAGCAGTACTTC.

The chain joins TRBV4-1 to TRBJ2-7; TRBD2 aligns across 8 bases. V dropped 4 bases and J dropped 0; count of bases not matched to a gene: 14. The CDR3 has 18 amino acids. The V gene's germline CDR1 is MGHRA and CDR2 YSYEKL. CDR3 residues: CASSPSPRGGGISYEQYF. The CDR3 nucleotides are TGCGCCAGCAGCCCATCACCCCGGGGCGGGGGGATCTCCTACGAGCAGTACTTC.

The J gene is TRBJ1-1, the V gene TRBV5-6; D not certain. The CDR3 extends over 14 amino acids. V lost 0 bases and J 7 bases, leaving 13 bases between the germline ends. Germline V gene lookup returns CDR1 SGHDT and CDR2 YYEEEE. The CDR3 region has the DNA TGTGCCAGCAGCTTGGTGTGGACGACGGGTGAAGCTTTCTTT. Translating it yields CASSLVWTTGEAFF.

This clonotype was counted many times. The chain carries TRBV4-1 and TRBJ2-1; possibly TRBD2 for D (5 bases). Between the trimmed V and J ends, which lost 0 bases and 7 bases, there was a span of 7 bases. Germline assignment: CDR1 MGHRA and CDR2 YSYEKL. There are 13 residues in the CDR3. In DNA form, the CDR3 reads TGCGCCAGCAGCCAAGATAGCGAAAATGAGCAGTTCTTC. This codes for CASSQDSENEQFF.

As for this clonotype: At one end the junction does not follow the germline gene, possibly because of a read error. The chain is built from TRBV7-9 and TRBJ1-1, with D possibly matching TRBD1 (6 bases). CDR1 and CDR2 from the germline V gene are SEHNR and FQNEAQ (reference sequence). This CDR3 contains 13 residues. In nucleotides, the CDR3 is TGTGCCAGCAGCTTAGCGTGGACAGTTGAAGCTTTCTTC. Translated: CASSLAWTVEAFF.

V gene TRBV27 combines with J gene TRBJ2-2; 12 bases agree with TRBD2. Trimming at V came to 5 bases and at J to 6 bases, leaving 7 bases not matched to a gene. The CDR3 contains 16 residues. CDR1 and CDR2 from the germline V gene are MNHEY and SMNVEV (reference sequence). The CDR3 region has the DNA TGTGCCAGCAGTCCACCGGGACTAGCGGGCCCCGGGGAGCTGTTTTTT. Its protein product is CASSPPGLAGPGELFF.

The CDR3 reads CASSQEGGLSTEQFF. In nucleotides, the CDR3 is TGCGCCAGCAGCCAAGAAGGGGGACTATCAACTGAGCAGTTCTTC. The chain links TRBV4-3 to TRBJ2-1, with a tentative D call TRBD2 (7 bases). The CDR3 has 15 amino acids. Germline V gene data show CDR1 as LGHNA and CDR2 as YSLEER. V was clipped by 0 bases and J by 9 bases, with 15 bases between them.

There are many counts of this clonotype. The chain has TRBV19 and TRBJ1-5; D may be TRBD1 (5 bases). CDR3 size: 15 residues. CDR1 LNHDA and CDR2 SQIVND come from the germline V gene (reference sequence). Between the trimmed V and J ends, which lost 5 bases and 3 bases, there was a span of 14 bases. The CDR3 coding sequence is TGTGCCAGTAGTTCGTACTCAGGGCTCAATCAGCCCCAGCATTTT. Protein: CASSSYSGLNQPQHF.